This T cell receptor (beta chain) was retrieved from a study of cytomegalovirus exposure and HLA in healthy donors. General study points: With later analysis, a missense DCLRE1C variant became linked to TCR beta V- and J-gene trimming. Researchers reportedly found TCR beta sequences accurately predicted most subjects' HLA-A and HLA-B alleles. CMV antigen specificity was confirmed in vitro for a few CMV-associated chains. TCR association rates varied by HLA locus in a later analysis, with DRB1 highest and HLA-C lowest.

The PCR used 60 Vbeta and 13 Jbeta primers. TCRdb's table, derived via immunoSEQ multiplex PCR, lists solely in-frame clones and lacks some. The sample includes some 40,000 clones, over 55% of them seen just once. The germline V gene encodes CDR1 SGHNT and CDR2 YENEEA. The trim removed 5 bases at V and 4 bases at J, leaving 17 bases unmatched. The CDR3 has 19 amino acids. Notes on this clone: Its antigen is still unknown.

V is TRBV11-3 and J is TRBJ2-3, with 11 nucleotides matching TRBD2. The TCR originated in a man between 60 and 75 years old in good health and CMV-seropositive. What was sequenced was PBMCs. The CDR3 protein is CASSRTVLAGDLISDTQYF. The CDR3 coding sequence is TGTGCCAGCAGCCGGACTGTACTAGCGGGAGATCTTATATCAGATACGCAGTATTTT.